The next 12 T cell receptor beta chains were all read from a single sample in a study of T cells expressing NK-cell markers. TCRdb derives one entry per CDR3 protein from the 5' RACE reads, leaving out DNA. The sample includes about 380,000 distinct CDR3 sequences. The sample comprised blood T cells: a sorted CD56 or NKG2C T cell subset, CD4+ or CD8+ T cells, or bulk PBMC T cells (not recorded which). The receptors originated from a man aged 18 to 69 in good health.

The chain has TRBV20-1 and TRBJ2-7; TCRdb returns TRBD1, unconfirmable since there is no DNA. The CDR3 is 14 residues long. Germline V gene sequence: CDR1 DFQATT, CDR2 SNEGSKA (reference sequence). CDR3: CSARPLGQGYEQYF.

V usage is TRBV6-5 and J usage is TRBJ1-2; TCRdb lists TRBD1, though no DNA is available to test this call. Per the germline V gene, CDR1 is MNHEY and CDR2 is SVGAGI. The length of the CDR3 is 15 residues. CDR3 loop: CASSYRDRGVYGYTF.

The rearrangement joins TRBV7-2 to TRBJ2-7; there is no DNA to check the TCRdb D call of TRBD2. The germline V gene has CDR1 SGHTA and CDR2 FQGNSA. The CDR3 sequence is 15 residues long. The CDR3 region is CASSVGRTSGLEQYF.

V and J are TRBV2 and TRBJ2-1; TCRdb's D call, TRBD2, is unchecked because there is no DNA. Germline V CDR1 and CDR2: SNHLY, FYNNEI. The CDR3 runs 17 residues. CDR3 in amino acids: CASRAIVAGSIYNEQFF.

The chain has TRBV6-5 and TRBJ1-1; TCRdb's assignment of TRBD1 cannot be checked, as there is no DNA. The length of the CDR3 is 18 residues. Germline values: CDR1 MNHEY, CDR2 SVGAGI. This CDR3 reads CASSYDYAGQGVRTEAFF.

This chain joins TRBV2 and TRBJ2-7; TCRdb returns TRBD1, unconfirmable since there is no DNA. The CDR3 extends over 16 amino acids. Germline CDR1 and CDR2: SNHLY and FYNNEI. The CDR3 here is CASSESEGLRSYEQYF.

CDR3 in amino acids: CASSSTALYEQYF. V is TRBV27 and J is TRBJ2-7; the D gene TCRdb calls, TRBD1, cannot be checked with no DNA. This CDR3 region has 13 residues. In germline, CDR1 is MNHEY, CDR2 SMNVEV (reference sequence).

CDR3 in amino acids: CASSTAGGSLNEKLFF. The chain joins TRBV5-1 to TRBJ1-4; TCRdb outputs TRBD1, but without DNA this stays unchecked. The CDR3 sequence is 16 residues long. Germline V gene lookup returns CDR1 SGHRS and CDR2 YFSETQ.

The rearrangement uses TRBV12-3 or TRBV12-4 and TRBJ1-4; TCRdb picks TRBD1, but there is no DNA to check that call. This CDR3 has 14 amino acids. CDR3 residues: CASSSGQGGEKLFF.

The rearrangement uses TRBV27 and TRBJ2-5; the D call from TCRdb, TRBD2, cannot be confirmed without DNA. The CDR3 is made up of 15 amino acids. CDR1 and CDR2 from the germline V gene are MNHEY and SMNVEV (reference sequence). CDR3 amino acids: CASSFSSGGLETQYF.

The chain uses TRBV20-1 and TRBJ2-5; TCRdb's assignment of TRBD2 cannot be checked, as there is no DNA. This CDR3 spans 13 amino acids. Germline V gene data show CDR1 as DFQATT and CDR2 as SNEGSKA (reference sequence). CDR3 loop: CSASGGTSGTQYF.

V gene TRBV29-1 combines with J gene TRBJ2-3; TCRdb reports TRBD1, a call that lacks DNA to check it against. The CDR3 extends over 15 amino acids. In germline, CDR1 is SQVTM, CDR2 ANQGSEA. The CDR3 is CSVAPGGGGQYTQYF.